The next 7 T cell receptor beta chains were all read from a single sample in a study of shared clonotypes between healthy human individuals. Sequenced by immunoSEQ multiplex PCR; TCRdb stores in-frame clones only, minus some. The sample consists of fewer than 850,000 clones, 90% to 97% of them appearing once. Naivety among CD8 cells was defined by CD45RO negativity and positive CCR7 selection, thereby excluding terminally differentiated effector memory CD45RA+ cells. Material: naive CD8+ T cells sorted from blood. The receptor source for this set is a man younger than 40 in good health.

V and J are TRBV27 and TRBJ2-5; maybe TRBD2 (5 bases). CDR3 length: 16 residues. Germline loops: CDR1 MNHEY, CDR2 SMNVEV (reference sequence). The V end was cut by 1 base, the J end by 2 bases, with 14 bases between. This chain's CDR3 is CASSLYAGKIQETQYF. The CDR3 nucleotides read TGTGCCAGCAGTTTATATGCCGGGAAAATACAAGAGACCCAGTACTTC.

This clone was seen just once. J is TRBJ1-2 and V is TRBV27; 7 nucleotides line up with TRBD1. The V segment lost 6 bases and the J segment 8 bases; nucleotides outside the gene matches: 12. This CDR3 region has 14 residues. Germline assignment: CDR1 MNHEY and CDR2 SMNVEV (reference sequence). The CDR3 reads CASSGTGTAPGYTF. The CDR3 nucleotides read TGTGCCAGCAGCGGTACCGGGACAGCCCCAGGCTACACCTTC.

This chain uses TRBV28 with TRBJ2-2; 7 bases agree with TRBD1. The germline gives CDR1 MDHEN, CDR2 SYDVKM. This CDR3 is 15 amino acids long. With 8 bases clipped from V and 2 bases from J, the junction kept 8 bases outside the gene matches. Here the CDR3 DNA reads TGTGCCAGCTCACTTACAGGGGATAACACCGGGGAGCTGTTTTTT. Residues: CASSLTGDNTGELFF. Full variable domain (rest looked up from reference TRBV28 and TRBJ2-2): DVKVTQSSRYLVKRTGEKVFLECVQDMDHENMFWYRQDPGLGLRLIYFSYDVKMKEKGDIPEGYSVSREKKERFSLILESASTNQTSMYLCASSLTGDNTGELFFGEGSRLTVL.

The chain has TRBV11-2 and TRBJ2-7; D is perhaps TRBD1 (6 bases). Germline loops: CDR1 SGHAT, CDR2 FQNNGV. Between the trimmed V and J ends, which lost 8 bases and 3 bases, there was a span of 20 bases. CDR3 size: 15 residues. The chain's CDR3 is CASYTGTTPNYEQYF. The CDR3 DNA sequence: TGTGCCAGCTACACCGGGACAACTCCTAACTACGAGCAGTACTTC.

This clone was counted once. This rearrangement joins TRBV5-4 to TRBJ2-1, with D possibly being TRBD1 or TRBD2 (6 bases each). The V gene lost 3 bases and the J gene lost 8 bases, with 15 bases spanning the gap. This CDR3 has 14 residues. From germline, CDR1 is SGHNT and CDR2 YYREEE (reference sequence). CDR3 amino acids: CASSWGHGGDEQFF. CDR3 in DNA: TGTGCCAGCAGCTGGGGACACGGCGGGGATGAGCAGTTCTTC.

The chain recombines TRBV9 with TRBJ1-5, with TRBD1 matching over 7 bases. In germline, CDR1 is SGDLS, CDR2 YYNGEE. The length of the CDR3 is 15 residues. V gave up 4 bases and J gave up 2 bases; unmatched junction bases: 6. CDR3 nucleotide sequence: TGTGCCAGCAGCCGTACAGGGGTTGGCAATCAGCCCCAGCATTTT. This encodes CASSRTGVGNQPQHF.

The chain employs TRBV18 and TRBJ2-1, with 10 nucleotides matching TRBD2. CDR1 and CDR2 (germline): KGHSH, LQKENI. The CDR3 totals 16 residues. With 5 bases clipped from V and 8 bases from J, the junction kept 12 bases outside the gene matches. CDR3 region: CASSRGLAGDVDEQFF. The DNA for the CDR3 is TGTGCCAGCTCAAGAGGCCTAGCGGGAGATGTGGATGAGCAGTTCTTC.